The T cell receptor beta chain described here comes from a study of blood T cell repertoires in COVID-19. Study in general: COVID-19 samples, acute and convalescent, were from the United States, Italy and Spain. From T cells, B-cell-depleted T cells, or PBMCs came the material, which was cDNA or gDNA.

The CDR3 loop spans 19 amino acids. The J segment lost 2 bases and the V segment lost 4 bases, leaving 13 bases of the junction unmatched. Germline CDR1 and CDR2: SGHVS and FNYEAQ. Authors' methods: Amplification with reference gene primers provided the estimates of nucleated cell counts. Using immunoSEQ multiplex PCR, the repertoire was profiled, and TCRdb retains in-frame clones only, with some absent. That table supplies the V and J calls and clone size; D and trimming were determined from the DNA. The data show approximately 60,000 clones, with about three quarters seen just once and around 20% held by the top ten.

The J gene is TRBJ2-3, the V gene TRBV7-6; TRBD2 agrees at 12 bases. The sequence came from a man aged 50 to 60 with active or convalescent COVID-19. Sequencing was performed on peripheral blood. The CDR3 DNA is TGTGCCAGCAGCTCTCCCCTAGCGGGGGGGAGTGGGGACACAGATACGCAGTATTTT. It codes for CASSSPLAGGSGDTDTQYF.